Presented here are 23 T cell receptor beta chains from one specimen sequenced in a study of shared clonotypes between healthy human individuals. Sequenced by immunoSEQ multiplex PCR; TCRdb stores in-frame clones only, minus some. The sample shows fewer than 850,000 clones, 90% to 97% of them seen only once. Selected positively for CCR7 and CD45RO-negative, naive CD8 cells excluded terminally differentiated effector memory CD45RA+ cells. Sequenced: naive CD8+ T cells sorted from blood. These receptors all stem from a man aged 25-40 years in good health.

The rearrangement links TRBV4-1 to TRBJ2-7; 12 nucleotides align to TRBD1. The germline gives CDR1 MGHRA, CDR2 YSYEKL. V gave up 3 bases and J gave up 7 bases; unmatched junction bases: 13. The CDR3 consists of 17 residues. Written as DNA, the CDR3 is TGCGCCAGCAGCCACCGGGGGCCGGGACAGGGGGCGAGGGAGCAGTACTTC. It specifies CASSHRGPGQGAREQYF.

The gene calls are TRBV29-1 and TRBJ2-5, with 7 bases that match TRBD1. Germline CDR1 is SQVTM and CDR2 is ANQGSEA. The CDR3 has 14 amino acids. V shed 0 bases and J 7 bases; nucleotides not matched to a gene: 8. CDR3 sequence: CSVEEVGTEGTQYF. The CDR3 DNA follows: TGCAGCGTTGAAGAGGTCGGGACAGAAGGGACCCAGTACTTC.

The chain couples TRBV2 to TRBJ1-5; D is ambiguous. The CDR3 loop spans 13 amino acids. Germline V gene lookup returns CDR1 SNHLY and CDR2 FYNNEI. Trimming took off 6 bases at V and 3 bases at J, with 9 bases between the two ends. This CDR3 reads CASRGGSNQPQHF. For the CDR3, the DNA is TGTGCCAGCAGGGGTGGATCCAATCAGCCCCAGCATTTT.

This chain links TRBV28 with TRBJ2-7, with 8 positions matching TRBD1. Looked up from germline, CDR1 is MDHEN and CDR2 is SYDVKM. The CDR3 is 14 amino acids. V was pared by 5 bases and J by 0 bases, with 3 bases of the junction left unmatched. This chain's CDR3 is CASSDRGPSYEQYF. The CDR3, as DNA: TGTGCCAGCAGTGACAGGGGCCCCTCCTACGAGCAGTACTTC.

The V and J genes are TRBV18 and TRBJ2-7, with D unclear. This CDR3 is built from 13 residues. The germline gives CDR1 KGHSH, CDR2 LQKENI. Trimming shortened V by 3 bases and J by 1 base, and 7 bases separated the two germline ends. The CDR3 nucleotides read TGTGCCAGCTCACCGCCATTTTCCTACGAGCAGTACTTC. This translates into CASSPPFSYEQYF.

The chain has TRBV25-1 and TRBJ2-1; 8 bases fit TRBD2. The CDR3 length is 14 residues. From germline, CDR1 is MGHDK and CDR2 SYGVNS. J lost 9 bases, V lost 8 bases, and 12 bases had no gene match. In DNA form, the CDR3 reads TGTGCCAGCGGAAGCGGGAGACAATATGGTGAGCAGTTCTTC. Encoded protein: CASGSGRQYGEQFF. Based on the CDR3 plus reference TRBV25-1 and TRBJ2-1, the full variable domain is EADIYQTPRYLVIGTGKKITLECSQTMGHDKMYWYQQDPGMELHLIHYSYGVNSTEKGDLSSESTVSRIRTEHFPLTLESARPSHTSQYLCASGSGRQYGEQFFGPGTRLTVL.

J is TRBJ2-1 and V is TRBV15, with TRBD2 matching 13 bases. The CDR3 consists of 17 residues. Per germline, CDR1 LNHNV and CDR2 YYDKDF (reference sequence). V gave up 4 bases and J gave up 5 bases; unmatched junction bases: 8. The CDR3 loop is CATSTTGTSGTNNEQFF. The CDR3 DNA is TGTGCCACCAGCACAACCGGGACTAGCGGGACGAACAATGAGCAGTTCTTC.

This chain joins TRBV6-5 and TRBJ1-2; TRBD1 matches 9 bases. Germline V gene lookup returns CDR1 MNHEY and CDR2 SVGAGI. The CDR3 sequence is 15 residues long. V was pared by 4 bases and J by 2 bases, with 5 bases of the junction left unmatched. CDR3 region: CASSWRDRGNYGYTF. The CDR3 DNA is TGTGCCAGCAGTTGGAGAGACAGGGGGAACTATGGCTACACCTTC.

The V call is TRBV10-2, the J call TRBJ2-7; 12 bases map to TRBD2. This CDR3 has 16 amino acids. Unmatched junction bases numbered 6, after V lost 3 bases and J lost 3 bases. CDR1 and CDR2 (germline): WSHSY, SAAADI. The CDR3 DNA is TGCGCCAGCAGTGATCCTCTAGCGGGAGGGGTCTACGAGCAGTACTTC. Its translation: CASSDPLAGGVYEQYF.

In its sample, this clone was seen once. V and J are TRBV4-1 and TRBJ1-3; D remains ambiguous. The CDR3 has 14 residues. Per germline, CDR1 MGHRA and CDR2 YSYEKL. Trimming took off 0 bases at V and 4 bases at J, with 7 bases between the two ends. CDR3 DNA sequence: TGCGCCAGCAGCCAAGACGCGGCGGGAAACACCATATATTTT. This translates into CASSQDAAGNTIYF.

V and J are TRBV4-1 and TRBJ2-3; the D gene could be TRBD1 or TRBD2 (7 bases each). This CDR3 contains 17 residues. V was shortened by 1 base and J by 0 bases, with 14 bases between the two germline ends. CDR1 MGHRA and CDR2 YSYEKL come from the germline V gene. CDR3 residues: CASSQGQGGFSTDTQYF. The CDR3 coding sequence is TGCGCCAGCAGCCAAGGGCAGGGGGGGTTTAGCACAGATACGCAGTATTTT.

For this clone: Other nucleotide sequences in the sample specify the same CDR3. This rearrangement joins TRBV7-9 to TRBJ2-1, with 10 bases that match TRBD2. This CDR3 contains 16 residues. Germline V gene sequence: CDR1 SEHNR, CDR2 FQNEAQ (reference sequence). V lost 4 bases and J lost 3; bases outside the gene matches: 6. CDR3 protein: CASSSRTSGVYNEQFF. The CDR3 coding sequence is TGTGCCAGCAGCTCGAGAACTAGCGGGGTCTACAATGAGCAGTTCTTC. Together with reference TRBV7-9 and TRBJ2-1, the CDR3 gives the full variable domain: DTGVSQNPRHKITKRGQNVTFRCDPISEHNRLYWYRQTLGQGPEFLTYFQNEAQLEKSRLLSDRFSAERPKGSFSTLEIQRTEQGDSAMYLCASSSRTSGVYNEQFFGPGTRLTVL.

This CDR3 is CSVVRPNTGELFF. The CDR3 DNA follows: TGCAGCGTTGTCAGGCCTAACACCGGGGAGCTGTTTTTT. The chain uses TRBV29-1 and TRBJ2-2, with D unclear. From germline, CDR1 is SQVTM and CDR2 ANQGSEA. V was trimmed by 4 bases and J by 2 bases, leaving 8 bases between them. This CDR3 region has 13 residues.

The rearrangement links TRBV19 to TRBJ1-2; tentative D call: TRBD1 (6 bases). The V gene's germline CDR1 is LNHDA and CDR2 SQIVND (reference sequence). V was trimmed by 6 bases and J by 8 bases, leaving 22 bases between them. The CDR3 extends over 15 amino acids. The CDR3 loop reads CASSTTGLGARGYTF. For the CDR3, the DNA is TGTGCCAGTAGCACCACAGGGCTCGGGGCTCGAGGCTACACCTTC.

This clone came up once. Other DNA sequences in the sample encode the same CDR3. The V gene is TRBV9, the J gene TRBJ2-7, with D perhaps TRBD2 (6 bases). The CDR3 has 13 amino acids. The V end lost 2 bases, the J end lost 3 bases, and 9 bases lay between the germline ends. From germline, CDR1 is SGDLS and CDR2 YYNGEE. The CDR3 spells CASSVGGHYEQYF. The CDR3 region has the DNA TGTGCCAGCAGCGTTGGAGGGCACTACGAGCAGTACTTC.

The rearrangement uses TRBV14 and TRBJ2-2; D is unresolved. Germline V gene sequence: CDR1 SGHDN, CDR2 FVKESK. The CDR3 sequence is 15 residues long. V was pared by 4 bases and J by 1 base, with 10 bases between. For the CDR3, the DNA is TGTGCCAGCAGCCCGTTGGCGGAGAACACCGGGGAGCTGTTTTTT. This gives the protein CASSPLAENTGELFF.

This chain connects TRBV28 to TRBJ1-2; TRBD1 matches at 11 bases. This CDR3 contains 16 residues. Looked up from germline, CDR1 is MDHEN and CDR2 is SYDVKM. J was trimmed by 3 bases and V by 5 bases; bases with no gene match: 8. The CDR3 sequence is CASSDPGTGGDYGYTF. CDR3 in DNA: TGTGCCAGCAGTGATCCCGGGACAGGGGGTGACTATGGCTACACCTTC.

The genes are TRBV29-1 and TRBJ2-7; 8 bases are a match to TRBD2. The length of the CDR3 is 13 residues. Losses at the gene ends were 4 bases for V and 2 bases for J; bases not matched to a gene: 4. The germline V gene has CDR1 SQVTM and CDR2 ANQGSEA. The CDR3 spells CSVGLANAYEQYF. The CDR3 bases are TGCAGCGTTGGACTAGCGAACGCCTACGAGCAGTACTTC.

The rearrangement uses TRBV7-8 and TRBJ2-1; possibly TRBD1 or TRBD2 for D (5 bases each). Trimming pared 2 bases from V and 7 bases from J, leaving 18 bases between. In germline, CDR1 is SGHVS, CDR2 FQNEAQ. The length of the CDR3 is 16 residues. The CDR3 DNA is TGTGCCAGCAGCTTAATGAGGGTAATAAGGGGAAATGAGCAGTTCTTC. Protein sequence: CASSLMRVIRGNEQFF.

This chain links TRBV28 with TRBJ1-5; the match to TRBD1 covers 7 bases. This CDR3 is built from 14 residues. The germline gives CDR1 MDHEN, CDR2 SYDVKM. V was clipped by 6 bases and J by 2 bases; unmatched bases: 4. CDR3 residues: CASSSRGGNQPQHF. CDR3 sequence (DNA): TGTGCCAGCAGCAGCAGGGGGGGCAATCAGCCCCAGCATTTT. Full variable domain (missing parts from reference TRBV28 and TRBJ1-5): DVKVTQSSRYLVKRTGEKVFLECVQDMDHENMFWYRQDPGLGLRLIYFSYDVKMKEKGDIPEGYSVSREKKERFSLILESASTNQTSMYLCASSSRGGNQPQHFGDGTRLSIL.

This clone appeared a single time. At one end the junction does not follow the germline gene, possibly because of a read error. The genes are TRBV7-9 and TRBJ2-3; 16 bases match TRBD2. CDR1 is SEHNR and CDR2 is FQNEAQ in the germline V gene (reference sequence). CDR3 length: 14 amino acids. The CDR3 region is CASRAGTSGRALRF. CDR3 DNA sequence: TGTGCCAGCAGAGCCGGGACTAGCGGGAGGGCCTTGCGTTTT.

The chain couples TRBV11-2 to TRBJ2-7; the match to TRBD1 covers 8 bases. Looked up from germline, CDR1 is SGHAT and CDR2 is FQNNGV. Unmatched junction bases numbered 21, after V lost 5 bases and J lost 3 bases. This CDR3 is built from 19 residues. CDR3 in DNA: TGTGCCAGCAGCACGAGGACCGGGACAGGCCGCCGTTCGAACTACGAGCAGTACTTC. Its protein is CASSTRTGTGRRSNYEQYF.

This chain joins TRBV9 and TRBJ2-7; 7 bases align to TRBD2. J gave up 0 bases and V 0 bases, and 9 bases lay outside the gene matches. CDR1 and CDR2 (germline): SGDLS, YYNGEE. This CDR3 region has 17 residues. CDR3 region: CASSVEPSGLVSYEQYF. CDR3 in DNA: TGTGCCAGCAGCGTAGAGCCCTCCGGACTAGTCTCCTACGAGCAGTACTTC.